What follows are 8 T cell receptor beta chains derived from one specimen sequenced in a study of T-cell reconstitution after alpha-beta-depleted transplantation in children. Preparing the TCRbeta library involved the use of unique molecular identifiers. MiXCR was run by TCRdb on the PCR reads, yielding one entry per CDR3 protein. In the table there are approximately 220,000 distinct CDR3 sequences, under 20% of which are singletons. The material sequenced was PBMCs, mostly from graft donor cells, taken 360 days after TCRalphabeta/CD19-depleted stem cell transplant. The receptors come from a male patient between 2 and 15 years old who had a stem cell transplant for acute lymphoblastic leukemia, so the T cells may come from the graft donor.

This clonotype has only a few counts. The DNA for the CDR3 is TGCGCCAGCAGCTTGGCCGAGGGGAACACTGAAGCTTTCTTT. It yields the protein CASSLAEGNTEAFF. The rearrangement joins TRBV5-1 to TRBJ1-1; no firm D call. Germline CDR1 and CDR2: SGHRS and YFSETQ. This CDR3 is 14 amino acids long. Trimming removed 0 bases at V and 1 base at J, with 7 bases between.

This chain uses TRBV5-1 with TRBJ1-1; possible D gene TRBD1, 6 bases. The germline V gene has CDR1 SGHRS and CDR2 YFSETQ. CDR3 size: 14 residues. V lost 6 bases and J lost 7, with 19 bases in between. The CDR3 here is CASTNWGGGSEAFF. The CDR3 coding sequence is TGCGCCAGCACCAATTGGGGGGGCGGAAGTGAAGCTTTCTTT. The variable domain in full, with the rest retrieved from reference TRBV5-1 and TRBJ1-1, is KAGVTQTPRYLIKTRGQQVTLSCSPISGHRSVSWYQQTPGQGLQFLFEYFSETQRNKGNFPGRFSGRQFSNSRSEMNVSTLELGDSALYLCASTNWGGGSEAFFGQGTRLTVV.

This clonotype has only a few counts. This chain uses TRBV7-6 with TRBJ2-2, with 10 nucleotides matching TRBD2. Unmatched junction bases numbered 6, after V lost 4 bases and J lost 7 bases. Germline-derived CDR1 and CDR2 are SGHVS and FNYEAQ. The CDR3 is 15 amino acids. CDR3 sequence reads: CASSYLSGGDGELFF. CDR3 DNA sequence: TGTGCCAGCAGCTACTTGAGCGGGGGGGACGGGGAGCTGTTTTTT.

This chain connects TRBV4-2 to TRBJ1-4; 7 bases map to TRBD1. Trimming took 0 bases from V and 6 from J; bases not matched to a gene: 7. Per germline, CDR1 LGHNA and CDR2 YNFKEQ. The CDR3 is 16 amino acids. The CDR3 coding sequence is TGTGCCAGCAGCCAAGATGGGGGAGGGGGCGATGAAAAACTGTTTTTT. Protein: CASSQDGGGGDEKLFF.

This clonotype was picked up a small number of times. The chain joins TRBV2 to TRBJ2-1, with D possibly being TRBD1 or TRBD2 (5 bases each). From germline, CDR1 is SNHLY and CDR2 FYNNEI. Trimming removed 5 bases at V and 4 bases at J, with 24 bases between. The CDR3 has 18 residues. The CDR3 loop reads CASSITASGTILYNEQFF. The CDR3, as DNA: TGTGCCAGCAGTATTACGGCCTCTGGGACCATTCTGTACAATGAGCAGTTCTTC.

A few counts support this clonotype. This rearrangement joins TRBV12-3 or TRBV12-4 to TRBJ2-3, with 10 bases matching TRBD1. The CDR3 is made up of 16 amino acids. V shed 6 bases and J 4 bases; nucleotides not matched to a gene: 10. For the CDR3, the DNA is TGTGCCAGCAGACCGGGACAGGGGCCTCCTCCAGATACGCAGTATTTT. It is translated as CASRPGQGPPPDTQYF.

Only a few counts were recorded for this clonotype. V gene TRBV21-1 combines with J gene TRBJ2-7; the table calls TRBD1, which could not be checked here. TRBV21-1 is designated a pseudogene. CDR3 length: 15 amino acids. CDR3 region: CASSNQGDNSYEQYF. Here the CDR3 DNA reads TGTGCCAGCAGCAATCAGGGGGACAACTCCTACGAGCAGTACTTC.

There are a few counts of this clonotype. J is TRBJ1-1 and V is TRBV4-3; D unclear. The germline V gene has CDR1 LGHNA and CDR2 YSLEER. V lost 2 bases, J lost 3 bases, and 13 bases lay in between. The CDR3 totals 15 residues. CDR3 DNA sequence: TGCGCCAGCAGCCAACTCATAGGGCGGGACACTGAAGCTTTCTTT. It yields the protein CASSQLIGRDTEAFF.